One TCR beta chain is described in this entry. The antigen is undetermined. This sample was taken from a study of vaccination and CD4 T cells after COVID-19. Study overall: The convalescents were made up of six males and four females, two of whom were Hispanic. Control cultures were supplied with a CEFX pool, an HIV-1 Nef pool, or no peptide at all. Study results and caveats: Convalescent patients had a median roughly 86% of post-vaccine SARS-CoV-2-reactive clones that were detected only after vaccination, not before it.

The CDR3 length is 15 residues. Germline CDR1 MNHEY, CDR2 SVGEGT. V was clipped by 5 bases and J by 0 bases; unmatched bases: 1. Sequencing of DNA taken from cultured CD4+ T cells relied on the Oncomine TCR Beta short-read assay. Genomic DNA extraction was carried out from cultured CD4+ T cells. One entry per CDR3 protein, called by TCRdb with MiXCR from the PCR reads. The data show some 15,000 distinct CDR3 sequences, with nearly 75% seen just once and around 15% held by the top ten. This sample's treatment: approximately 9-day PBMC culture with coronavirus spike peptide pools or control peptides (ViraFEST assay).

The source material was CD4+ T cells from blood, cultured in vitro. The sequence derives from a human donor who had recovered from COVID-19. The chain is built from TRBV6-2 or TRBV6-3 and TRBJ1-5; 10 bases match TRBD1. The CDR3 sequence is CASSRDRGSNQPQHF. In nucleotides, the CDR3 is TGTGCCAGCAGTCGGGACAGGGGTAGCAATCAGCCCCAGCATTTT.